The entry below describes one T cell receptor beta chain. Germline V CDR1 and CDR2: SQVTM, ANQGSEA. Trimming took 4 bases from V and 0 from J, leaving 6 bases between them. The CDR3 runs 13 residues. The data were taken from a study of identical twins. Using its own MiXCR run on the 5' RACE reads, TCRdb lists one record per CDR3 protein. Seen here are roughly 750,000 distinct CDR3 sequences, 21% observed once, and the top ten hold 4% to 4.5%. This same sample was also part of a study on T cells expressing NK-cell markers.

Sequenced sample: PBMCs. This chain links TRBV29-1 with TRBJ2-2; unclear D gene. This receptor was taken from a woman aged 18 to 35 in good health. The CDR3 is CSVGAANTGELFF. The CDR3 region has the DNA TGCAGCGTTGGGGCAGCGAACACCGGGGAGCTGTTTTTT.